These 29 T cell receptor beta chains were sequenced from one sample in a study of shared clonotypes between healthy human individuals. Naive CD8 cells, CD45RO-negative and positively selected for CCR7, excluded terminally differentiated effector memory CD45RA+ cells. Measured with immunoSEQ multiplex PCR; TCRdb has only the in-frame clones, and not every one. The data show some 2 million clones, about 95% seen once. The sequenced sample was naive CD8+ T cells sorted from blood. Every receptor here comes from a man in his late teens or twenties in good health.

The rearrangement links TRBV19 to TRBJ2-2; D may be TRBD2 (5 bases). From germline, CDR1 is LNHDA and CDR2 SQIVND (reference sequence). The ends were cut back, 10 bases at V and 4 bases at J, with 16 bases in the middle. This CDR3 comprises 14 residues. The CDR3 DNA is TGTGCCACCTCGGACTCACTCTCCACCGGGGAGCTGTTTTTT. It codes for CATSDSLSTGELFF.

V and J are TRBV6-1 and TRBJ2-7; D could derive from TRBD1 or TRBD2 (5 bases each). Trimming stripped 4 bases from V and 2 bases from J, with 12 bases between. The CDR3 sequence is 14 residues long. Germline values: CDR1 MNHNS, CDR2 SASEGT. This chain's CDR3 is CASSAWDGPYEQYF. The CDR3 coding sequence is TGTGCCAGCAGTGCCTGGGACGGGCCCTACGAGCAGTACTTC.

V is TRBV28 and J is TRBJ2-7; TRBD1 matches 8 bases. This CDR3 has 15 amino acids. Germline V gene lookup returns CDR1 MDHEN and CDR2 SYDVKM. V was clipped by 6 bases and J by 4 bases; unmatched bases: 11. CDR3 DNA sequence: TGTGCCAGCAGCCACCCCGGGACAGGCATATACGAGCAGTACTTC. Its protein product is CASSHPGTGIYEQYF.

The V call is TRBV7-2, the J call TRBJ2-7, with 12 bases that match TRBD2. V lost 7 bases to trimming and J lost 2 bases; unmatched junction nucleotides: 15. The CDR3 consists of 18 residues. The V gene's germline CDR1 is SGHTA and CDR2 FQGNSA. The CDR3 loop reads CASTLGGLTSGSPYEQYF. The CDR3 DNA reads TGTGCCAGCACCCTAGGGGGTCTGACTAGCGGGAGTCCCTACGAGCAGTACTTC.

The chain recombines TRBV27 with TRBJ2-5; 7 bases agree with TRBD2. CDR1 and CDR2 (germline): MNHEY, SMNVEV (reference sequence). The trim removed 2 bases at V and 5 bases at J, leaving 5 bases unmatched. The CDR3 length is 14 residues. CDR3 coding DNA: TGTGCCAGCAGTTTAGGGGGGGGGTACGAGACCCAGTACTTC. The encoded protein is CASSLGGGYETQYF.

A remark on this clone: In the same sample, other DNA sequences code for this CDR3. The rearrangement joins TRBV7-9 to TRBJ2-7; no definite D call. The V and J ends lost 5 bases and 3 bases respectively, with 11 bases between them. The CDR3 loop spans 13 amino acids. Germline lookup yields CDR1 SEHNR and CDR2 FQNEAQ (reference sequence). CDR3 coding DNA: TGTGCCAGCAGCCTCAGTGAATTCTACGAGCAGTACTTC. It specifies CASSLSEFYEQYF.

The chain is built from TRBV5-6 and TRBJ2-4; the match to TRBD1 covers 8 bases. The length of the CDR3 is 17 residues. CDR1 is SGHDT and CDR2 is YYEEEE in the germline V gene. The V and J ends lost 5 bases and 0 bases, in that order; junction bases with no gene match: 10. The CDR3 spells CASRSSGTGLAKNIQYF. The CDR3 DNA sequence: TGTGCCAGCAGATCCTCCGGGACAGGTCTAGCCAAAAACATTCAGTACTTC.

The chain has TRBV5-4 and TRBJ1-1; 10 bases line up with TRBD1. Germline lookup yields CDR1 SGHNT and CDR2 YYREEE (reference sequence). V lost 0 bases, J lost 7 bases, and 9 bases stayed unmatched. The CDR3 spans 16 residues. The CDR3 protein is CASSLDAGTGVSEAFF. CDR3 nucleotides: TGTGCCAGCAGCTTGGACGCCGGGACAGGGGTGAGTGAAGCTTTCTTT.

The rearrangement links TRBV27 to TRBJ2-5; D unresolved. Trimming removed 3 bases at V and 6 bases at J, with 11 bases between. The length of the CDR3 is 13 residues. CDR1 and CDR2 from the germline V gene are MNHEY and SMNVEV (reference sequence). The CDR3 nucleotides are TGTGCCAGCAGTTTCGGGCAAGGGCAGACCCAGTACTTC. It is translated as CASSFGQGQTQYF.

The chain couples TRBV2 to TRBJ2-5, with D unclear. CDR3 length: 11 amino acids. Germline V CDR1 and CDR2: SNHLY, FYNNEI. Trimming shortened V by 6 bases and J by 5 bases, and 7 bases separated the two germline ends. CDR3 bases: TGTGCCAGCAGGGTTGGGGAGACCCAGTACTTC. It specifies CASRVGETQYF.

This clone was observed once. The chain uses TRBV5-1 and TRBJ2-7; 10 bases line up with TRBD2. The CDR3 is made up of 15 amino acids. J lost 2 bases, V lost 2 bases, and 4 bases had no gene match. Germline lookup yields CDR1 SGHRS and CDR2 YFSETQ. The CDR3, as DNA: TGCGCCAGCAGCTTTCTAACTAGCGGGGCCTACGAGCAGTACTTC. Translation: CASSFLTSGAYEQYF.

CDR3 sequence reads: CASSLAQGSAYEQYF. The CDR3 bases are TGTGCCAGCAGCTTAGCACAGGGGTCAGCCTACGAGCAGTACTTC. The chain links TRBV5-8 to TRBJ2-7; TRBD1 matches 7 bases. The J segment lost 2 bases and the V segment lost 2 bases, leaving 7 bases of the junction unmatched. The germline V gene encodes CDR1 SGHTS and CDR2 YDEGEE. The CDR3 sequence is 15 residues long.

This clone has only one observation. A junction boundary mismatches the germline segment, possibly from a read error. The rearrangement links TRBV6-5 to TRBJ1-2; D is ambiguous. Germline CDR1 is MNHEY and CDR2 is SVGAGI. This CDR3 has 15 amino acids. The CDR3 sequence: CASSHSSIAYYGYTF. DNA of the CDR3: TGTGCCAGCAGTCACTCTTCAATCGCCTACTATGGCTACACCTTC.

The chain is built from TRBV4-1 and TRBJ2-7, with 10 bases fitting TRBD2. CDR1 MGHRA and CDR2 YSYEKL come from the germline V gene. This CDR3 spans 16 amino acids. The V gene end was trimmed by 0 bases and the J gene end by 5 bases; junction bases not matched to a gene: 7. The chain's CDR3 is CASSQEGSGGGHEQYF. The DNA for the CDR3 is TGCGCCAGCAGCCAAGAAGGGAGCGGGGGGGGCCACGAGCAGTACTTC.

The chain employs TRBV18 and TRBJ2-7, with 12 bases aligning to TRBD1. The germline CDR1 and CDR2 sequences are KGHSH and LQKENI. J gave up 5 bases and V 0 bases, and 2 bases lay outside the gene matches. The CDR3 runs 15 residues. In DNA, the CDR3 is TGTGCCAGCTCACCACCGGGACAGGGGGCCGACGAGCAGTACTTC. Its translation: CASSPPGQGADEQYF.

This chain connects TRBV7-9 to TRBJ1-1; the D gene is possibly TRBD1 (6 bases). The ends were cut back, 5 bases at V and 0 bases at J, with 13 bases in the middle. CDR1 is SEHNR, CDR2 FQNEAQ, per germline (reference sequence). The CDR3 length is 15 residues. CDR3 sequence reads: CASSPRDKMNTEAFF. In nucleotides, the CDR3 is TGTGCCAGCAGCCCCCGGGACAAGATGAACACTGAAGCTTTCTTT.

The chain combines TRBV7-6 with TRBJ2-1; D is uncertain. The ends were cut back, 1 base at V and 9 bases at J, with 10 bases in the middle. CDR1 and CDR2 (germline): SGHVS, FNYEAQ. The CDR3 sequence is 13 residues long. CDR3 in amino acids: CASSLEIGLEQFF. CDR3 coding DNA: TGTGCCAGCAGCTTAGAAATCGGGCTTGAGCAGTTCTTC.

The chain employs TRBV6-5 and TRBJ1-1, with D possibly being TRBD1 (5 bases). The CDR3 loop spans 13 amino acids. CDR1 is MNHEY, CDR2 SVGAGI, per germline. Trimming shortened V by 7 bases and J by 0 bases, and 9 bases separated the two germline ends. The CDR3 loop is CASMGRMNTEAFF. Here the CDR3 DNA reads TGTGCCAGCATGGGACGGATGAACACTGAAGCTTTCTTT.

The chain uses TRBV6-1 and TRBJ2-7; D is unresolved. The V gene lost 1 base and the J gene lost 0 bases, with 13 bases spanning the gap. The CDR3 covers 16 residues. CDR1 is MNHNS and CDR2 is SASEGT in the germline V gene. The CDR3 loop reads CASSEVVQPSSYEQYF. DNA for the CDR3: TGTGCCAGCAGTGAAGTAGTTCAGCCGAGCTCCTACGAGCAGTACTTC.

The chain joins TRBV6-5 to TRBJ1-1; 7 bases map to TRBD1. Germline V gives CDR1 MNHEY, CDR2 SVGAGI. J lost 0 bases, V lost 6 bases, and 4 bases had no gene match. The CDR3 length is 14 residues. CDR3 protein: CASRPGQMNTEAFF. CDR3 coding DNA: TGTGCCAGCAGACCGGGACAGATGAACACTGAAGCTTTCTTT.

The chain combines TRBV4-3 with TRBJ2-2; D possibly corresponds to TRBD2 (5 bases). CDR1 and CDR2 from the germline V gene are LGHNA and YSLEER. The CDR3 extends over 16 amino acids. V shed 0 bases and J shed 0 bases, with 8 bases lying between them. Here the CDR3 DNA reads TGCGCCAGCAGCCAAGAAGGCGGGTCGAACACCGGGGAGCTGTTTTTT. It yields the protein CASSQEGGSNTGELFF.

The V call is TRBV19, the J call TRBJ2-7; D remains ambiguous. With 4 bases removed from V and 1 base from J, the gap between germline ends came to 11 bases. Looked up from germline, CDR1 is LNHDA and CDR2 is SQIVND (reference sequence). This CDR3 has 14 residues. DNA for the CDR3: TGTGCCAGTAGTACCTTCGGAGTGTCCTACGAGCAGTACTTC. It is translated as CASSTFGVSYEQYF.

The CDR3 sequence is CASSLFLSSYNEQFF. In DNA, the CDR3 is TGTGCCAGCAGCTTATTCCTGAGCTCCTACAATGAGCAGTTCTTC. The genes are TRBV7-6 and TRBJ2-1; D not resolved. CDR3 length: 15 amino acids. Germline CDR1 reads SGHVS; CDR2 reads FNYEAQ. Trimming cost V 2 bases and J 0 bases, with 8 bases left between them.

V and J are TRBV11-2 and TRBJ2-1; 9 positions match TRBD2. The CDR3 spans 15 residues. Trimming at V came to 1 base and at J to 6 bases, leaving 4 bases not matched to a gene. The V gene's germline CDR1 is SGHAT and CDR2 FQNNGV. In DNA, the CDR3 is TGTGCCAGCAGCTTAGTGGCGGGGGGGGTCAATGAGCAGTTCTTC. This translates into CASSLVAGGVNEQFF.

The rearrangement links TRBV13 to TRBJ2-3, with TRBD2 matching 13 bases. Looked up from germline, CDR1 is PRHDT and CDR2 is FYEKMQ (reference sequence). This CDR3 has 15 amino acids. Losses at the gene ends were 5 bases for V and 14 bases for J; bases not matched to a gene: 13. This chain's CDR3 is CASSASGLAGAEMYF. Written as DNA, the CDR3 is TGTGCCAGCAGCGCCAGCGGACTAGCGGGAGCCGAAATGTATTTT.

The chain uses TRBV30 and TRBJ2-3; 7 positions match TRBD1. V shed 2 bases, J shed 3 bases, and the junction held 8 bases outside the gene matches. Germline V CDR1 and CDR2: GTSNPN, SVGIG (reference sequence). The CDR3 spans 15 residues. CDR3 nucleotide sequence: TGTGCCTGGAGTACGACAGGGATCTTTACAGATACGCAGTATTTT. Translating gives CAWSTTGIFTDTQYF.

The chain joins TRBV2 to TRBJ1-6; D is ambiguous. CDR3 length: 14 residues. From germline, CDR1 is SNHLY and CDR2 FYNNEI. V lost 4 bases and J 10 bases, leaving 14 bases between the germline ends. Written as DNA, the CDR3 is TGTGCCAGCAGTGGGGGAGGGATTAACTCACCCCTCCACTTT. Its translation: CASSGGGINSPLHF.

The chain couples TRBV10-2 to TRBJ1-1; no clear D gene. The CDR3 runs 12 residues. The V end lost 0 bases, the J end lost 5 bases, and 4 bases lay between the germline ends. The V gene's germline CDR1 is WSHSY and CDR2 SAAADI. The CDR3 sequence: CASSESYTEAFF. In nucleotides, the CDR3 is TGCGCCAGCAGTGAGTCGTATACTGAAGCTTTCTTT.

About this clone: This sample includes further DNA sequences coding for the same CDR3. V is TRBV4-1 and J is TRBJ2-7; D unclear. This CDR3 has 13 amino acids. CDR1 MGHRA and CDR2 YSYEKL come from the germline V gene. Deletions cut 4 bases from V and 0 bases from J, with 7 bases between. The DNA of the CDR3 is TGCGCCAGCAGCCCCCCGAGCTCCTACGAGCAGTACTTC. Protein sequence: CASSPPSSYEQYF.